This T cell receptor beta chain was documented in a study of CD8+ T cells in alopecia areata. Study-level findings and limits: Especially in alopecia totalis/universalis, lesional scalp showed greater clonality than normal scalp did. Scalp sequencing also captures normal skin's resident alphabeta T cells.

Extracted RNA was reverse transcribed, and the resulting cDNA served as sequencing template. Libraries were prepared by immunoSEQ multiplex PCR; TCRdb keeps only in-frame clonotypes and omits some of them. The repertoire includes 150,000 to 200,000 clones, 55% of them detected once, and about 4.4% sits in the top ten. CDR1 is MDHEN, CDR2 SYDVKM, per germline. V dropped 2 bases and J dropped 9 bases, with 17 bases sitting between them. This CDR3 is built from 14 residues. This clone occurred a few times. Antigen: not known. Investigators sorted PBMCs to obtain both CD4+ and CD8+ T cells. The source of this sequence is a human donor in good health. The chain couples TRBV28 to TRBJ2-7; D is unresolved. Specimen: CD4+ T cells sorted from blood. The DNA for the CDR3 is TGTGCCAGCAGTTTAGGTCGGCAAGGTCTTCGGCAGTACTTC. This translates into CASSLGRQGLRQYF.